What follows is one T cell receptor beta chain and its context. This entry is derived from a study of T cell changes during pregnancy in multiple sclerosis. V lost 4 bases and J lost 5; bases outside the gene matches: 7. From germline, CDR1 is SGHRS and CDR2 YFSETQ. CDR3 length: 14 amino acids. The table came from immunoSEQ multiplex PCR; TCRdb's copy has only in-frame clones and leaves some out. The data show over 45,000 clones, with 90% seen just once and around 2.2% held by the top ten. The source is a female donor in good health, enrolled as a control in a pregnancy study. This specimen consisted of peripheral blood, obtained in the first trimester of pregnancy. J is TRBJ2-7 and V is TRBV5-1; 9 nucleotides line up with TRBD1. CDR3 in DNA: TGCGCCAGCAGCCGCGGACAGGGGAGCGACGAGCAGTACTTC. Translating gives CASSRGQGSDEQYF.